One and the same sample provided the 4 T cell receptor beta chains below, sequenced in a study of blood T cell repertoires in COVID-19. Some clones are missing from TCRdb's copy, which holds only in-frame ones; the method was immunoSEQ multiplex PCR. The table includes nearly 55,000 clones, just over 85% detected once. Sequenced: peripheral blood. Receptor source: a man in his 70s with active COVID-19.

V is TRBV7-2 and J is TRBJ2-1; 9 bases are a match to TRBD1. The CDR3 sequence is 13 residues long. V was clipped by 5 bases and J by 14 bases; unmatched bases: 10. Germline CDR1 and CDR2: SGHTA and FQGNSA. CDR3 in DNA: TGTGCCAGCAGCCCTCCCGGGACAGGGATTAAGTTCTTC. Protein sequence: CASSPPGTGIKFF.

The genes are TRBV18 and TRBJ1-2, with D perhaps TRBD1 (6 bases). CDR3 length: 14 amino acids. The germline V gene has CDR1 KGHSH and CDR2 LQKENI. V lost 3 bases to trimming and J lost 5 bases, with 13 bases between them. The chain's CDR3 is CASSPKQQGYGYTF. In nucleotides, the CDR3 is TGTGCCAGCTCACCGAAACAACAGGGTTATGGCTACACCTTC.

This chain's CDR3 is CASSRARGHVNEKLFF. CDR3 DNA sequence: TGTGCCAGTAGTAGGGCCAGAGGACATGTTAATGAAAAACTGTTTTTT. The chain recombines TRBV19 with TRBJ1-4; the D gene is possibly TRBD1 (5 bases). The V end was cut by 4 bases, the J end by 4 bases, with 16 bases between. Germline lookup yields CDR1 LNHDA and CDR2 SQIVND (reference sequence). This CDR3 has 16 amino acids.

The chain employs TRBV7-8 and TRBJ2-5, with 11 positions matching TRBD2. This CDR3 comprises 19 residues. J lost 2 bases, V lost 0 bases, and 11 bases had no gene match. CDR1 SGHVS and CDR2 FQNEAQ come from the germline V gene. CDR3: CASSLALAGGQLPQETQYF. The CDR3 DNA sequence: TGTGCCAGCAGCTTAGCTCTAGCGGGGGGCCAACTACCTCAAGAGACCCAGTACTTC.